One and the same sample provided the 10 T cell receptor beta chains below, sequenced in a study of T cell repertoires in cytomegalovirus infection. TCRdb fed the reads into MiXCR, producing one record per CDR3 protein. In the table there are approximately 400,000 distinct CDR3 sequences, approximately 31% of which are singletons. Input material: PBMCs. The receptors come from a human donor in good health (CMV status not recorded). Some clones in this sample may be carry-over from other donors' samples.

This chain links TRBV7-6 with TRBJ2-1, with TRBD2 matching 15 bases. Germline V gene sequence: CDR1 SGHVS, CDR2 FNYEAQ. V lost 6 bases and J lost 8; bases outside the gene matches: 20. There are 20 residues in the CDR3. The CDR3 protein is CASSLRHDVWTSGGAHEQFF. For the CDR3, the DNA is TGTGCCAGCAGTCTTAGGCACGATGTCTGGACTAGCGGGGGGGCCCATGAGCAGTTCTTC.

For this clonotype: A much larger clone lies a single base off, so this may be a read error. Likely a read error: the CDR3 ends without its conserved phenylalanine or tryptophan. This chain connects TRBV7-2 to TRBJ2-3; tentative D call: TRBD1 (6 bases). Per germline, CDR1 SGHTA and CDR2 FQGNSA. This CDR3 contains 14 residues. V was pared by 5 bases and J by 5 bases, with 14 bases between. The CDR3, as DNA: TGTGCCAGCAGCCCTCCTCGGGACAAAGATACGCAGTATTGT. Protein product: CASSPPRDKDTQYC.

The V call is TRBV11-2, the J call TRBJ2-7; D remains unclear. This CDR3 region has 14 residues. Germline V gene data show CDR1 as SGHAT and CDR2 as FQNNGV. The V and J ends lost 4 bases and 0 bases respectively, with 10 bases between them. The CDR3 region is CASSSEGISYEQYF. The CDR3 bases are TGTGCCAGCAGCTCAGAAGGGATCTCCTACGAGCAGTACTTC. The full variable domain, completed using reference TRBV11-2 and TRBJ2-7, is EAGVAQSPRYKIIEKRQSVAFWCNPISGHATLYWYQQILGQGPKLLIQFQNNGVVDDSQLPKDRFSAERLKGVDSTLKIQPAKLEDSAVYLCASSSEGISYEQYFGPGTRLTVT.

This clonotype was seen only a few times. The genes are TRBV5-6 and TRBJ1-6; D ambiguous. Germline V lookup: CDR1 SGHDT, CDR2 YYEEEE. Trimming pared 2 bases from V and 5 bases from J, leaving 8 bases between. CDR3 size: 14 residues. CDR3 sequence: CASSFRLDNSPLHF. The CDR3 coding sequence is TGTGCCAGCAGCTTTCGACTGGATAATTCACCCCTCCACTTT.

The chain couples TRBV7-2 to TRBJ1-1; no clear D. There are 17 residues in the CDR3. Germline loops: CDR1 SGHTA, CDR2 FQGNSA. Trimming took 1 base from V and 3 from J, leaving 18 bases between them. The CDR3 DNA reads TGTGCCAGCAGCTTAGACCTCTGGGCAAATTGGGACACTGAAGCTTTCTTT. This codes for CASSLDLWANWDTEAFF.

The chain has TRBV18 and TRBJ2-5, with 9 bases matching TRBD2. The CDR3 consists of 17 residues. Germline CDR1 KGHSH, CDR2 LQKENI. V was pared by 3 bases and J by 2 bases, with 10 bases of the junction left unmatched. The CDR3 region is CASSPQLSGGPQETQYF. The CDR3 coding sequence is TGTGCCAGCTCACCCCAACTGAGCGGGGGGCCGCAAGAGACCCAGTACTTC. The full variable domain, in which reference TRBV18 and TRBJ2-5 provide the parts outside the CDR3, is NAGVMQNPRHLVRRRGQEARLRCSPMKGHSHVYWYRQLPEEGLKFMVYLQKENIIDESGMPKERFSAEFPKEGPSILRIQQVVRGDSAAYFCASSPQLSGGPQETQYFGPGTRLLVL.

The chain is built from TRBV18 and TRBJ1-6; possibly TRBD1 for D (5 bases). The CDR3 is 18 residues long. Trimming shortened V by 1 base and J by 5 bases, and 18 bases separated the two germline ends. Germline values: CDR1 KGHSH, CDR2 LQKENI. The CDR3 DNA follows: TGTGCCAGCTCACCACTTGGACCCCGTGAGGGGCATAATTCACCCCTCCACTTT. Encoded protein: CASSPLGPREGHNSPLHF.

This clonotype was detected only a few times. V and J are TRBV28 and TRBJ1-4, with D perhaps matching TRBD1 (6 bases). Germline values: CDR1 MDHEN, CDR2 SYDVKM. The ends were cut back, 6 bases at V and 2 bases at J, with 19 bases in the middle. The CDR3 is 17 residues long. This chain's CDR3 is CASSRSQGQGTNEKLFF. Written as DNA, the CDR3 is TGTGCCAGCAGCCGTTCGCAGGGGCAGGGGACTAATGAAAAACTGTTTTTT.

The sample holds a few counts of this clonotype. The chain couples TRBV7-9 to TRBJ1-2, with D possibly TRBD1 on 5 matching bases. Germline CDR1 and CDR2: SEHNR and FQNEAQ (reference sequence). The CDR3 has 15 residues. V lost 5 bases, J lost 6 bases, and 19 bases lay in between. CDR3 loop: CASSPIPGPRDGYTF. The CDR3 DNA reads as TGTGCCAGCAGCCCAATCCCAGGGCCAAGGGATGGCTACACCTTC.

This rearrangement joins TRBV4-1 to TRBJ2-2; D unclear. This CDR3 contains 14 residues. The V and J ends lost 3 bases and 6 bases respectively, with 11 bases between them. The germline V gene encodes CDR1 MGHRA and CDR2 YSYEKL. The CDR3 DNA is TGCGCCAGCAGCCAGGCGAGGATCCCCGGGGAGCTGTTTTTT. Encoded protein: CASSQARIPGELFF.